This entry lists 12 T cell receptor beta chains sequenced from one sample in a study of blood T cell repertoires in COVID-19. Clones were sequenced by immunoSEQ multiplex PCR, and TCRdb holds only the in-frame ones, with some missing. The profile shows 200,000 to 300,000 clones, around nine tenths of them singletons. Material: peripheral blood. These receptors were taken from a man aged 25-45 years with active or convalescent COVID-19.

The genes are TRBV29-1 and TRBJ1-4; a possible D gene is TRBD1 (5 bases). Per germline, CDR1 SQVTM and CDR2 ANQGSEA. V lost 6 bases, J lost 8 bases, and 13 bases lay in between. The CDR3 has 12 residues. CDR3 residues: CSVREGREKLFF. CDR3 coding DNA: TGCAGCGTGAGAGAGGGGAGGGAAAAACTGTTTTTT.

V and J are TRBV7-2 and TRBJ2-3, with TRBD2 identical over 11 bases. The CDR3 runs to 14 residues. The germline gives CDR1 SGHTA, CDR2 FQGNSA. With V trimmed by 11 bases and J by 4 bases, 8 bases remained unmatched. The CDR3 spells CAGRLAGGPDTQYF. The CDR3 region has the DNA TGTGCCGGAAGGCTAGCGGGGGGCCCAGATACGCAGTATTTT.

The chain combines TRBV12-3 or TRBV12-4 with TRBJ1-5; D unresolved. Trimming shortened V by 5 bases and J by 9 bases, and 11 bases separated the two germline ends. This CDR3 has 12 amino acids. The CDR3: CASSHVGGPQHF. In DNA form, the CDR3 reads TGTGCCAGCAGTCACGTCGGTGGGCCCCAGCATTTT.

J is TRBJ1-4 and V is TRBV6-6; no definite D call. This CDR3 has 15 residues. In germline, CDR1 is MNHNY, CDR2 SVGAGI (reference sequence). Deletions cut 6 bases from V and 4 bases from J, with 15 bases between. The CDR3 is CASRPLARYNEKLFF. The CDR3 nucleotides read TGTGCCAGCAGACCATTAGCTCGGTATAATGAAAAACTGTTTTTT.

The rearrangement links TRBV5-1 to TRBJ2-7; 9 nucleotides align to TRBD1. J lost 11 bases, V lost 4 bases, and 37 bases had no gene match. This CDR3 is 22 amino acids long. Per the germline V gene, CDR1 is SGHRS and CDR2 is YFSETQ. The CDR3, as DNA: TGCGCCAGCAGCCTTAGGGACAGGGTATTTTTCCTGGGTTGGGTTGAGGGGTTGAGGGAGTACTTC. This encodes CASSLRDRVFFLGWVEGLREYF.

This rearrangement joins TRBV9 to TRBJ1-4, with 7 bases matching TRBD1. Germline CDR1 SGDLS, CDR2 YYNGEE. The V segment lost 3 bases and the J segment 4 bases; nucleotides outside the gene matches: 6. This CDR3 has 15 residues. CDR3 sequence: CASSEGTAYNEKLFF. The CDR3 DNA sequence: TGTGCCAGCAGCGAGGGGACAGCCTATAATGAAAAACTGTTTTTT. The full variable domain, with the rest looked up from reference TRBV9 and TRBJ1-4, is DSGVTQTPKHLITATGQRVTLRCSPRSGDLSVYWYQQSLDQGLQFLIQYYNGEERAKGNILERFSAQQFPDLHSELNLSSLELGDSALYFCASSEGTAYNEKLFFGSGTQLSVL.

The chain recombines TRBV11-2 with TRBJ1-2; D gene ambiguous. Between the trimmed V and J ends, which lost 2 bases and 9 bases, there was a span of 16 bases. The V gene's germline CDR1 is SGHAT and CDR2 FQNNGV. CDR3 size: 14 residues. The CDR3 bases are TGTGCCAGCAGCTTAATTAGCTCAGAACAAAGCTACACCTTC. Translation gives CASSLISSEQSYTF.

As DNA, the CDR3 is TGTGCCAGTAGTATGACAGGCGACTATGGCTACACCTTC. As protein: CASSMTGDYGYTF. V and J are TRBV19 and TRBJ1-2, with D maybe TRBD1 (6 bases). The V end lost 3 bases, the J end lost 3 bases, and 8 bases lay between the germline ends. CDR3 size: 13 residues. Germline values: CDR1 LNHDA, CDR2 SQIVND (reference sequence). The variable domain in full, completed from reference TRBV19 and TRBJ1-2, reads DGGITQSPKYLFRKEGQNVTLSCEQNLNHDAMYWYRQDPGQGLRLIYYSQIVNDFQKGDIAEGYSVSREKKESFPLTVTSAQKNPTAFYLCASSMTGDYGYTFGSGTRLTVV.

This clone was counted a single time. The V gene is TRBV5-1, the J gene TRBJ2-7; D not resolved. Germline V gene lookup returns CDR1 SGHRS and CDR2 YFSETQ. The CDR3 is made up of 16 amino acids. V was pared by 2 bases and J by 3 bases, with 18 bases between. The CDR3 loop is CASSLRRQDIGYEQYF. CDR3 DNA sequence: TGCGCCAGCAGCTTAAGACGCCAGGATATAGGCTACGAGCAGTACTTC. The complete variable domain, with remaining parts taken from reference TRBV5-1 and TRBJ2-7, reads KAGVTQTPRYLIKTRGQQVTLSCSPISGHRSVSWYQQTPGQGLQFLFEYFSETQRNKGNFPGRFSGRQFSNSRSEMNVSTLELGDSALYLCASSLRRQDIGYEQYFGPGTRLTVT.

The chain uses TRBV4-3 and TRBJ1-5; 10 nucleotides align to TRBD1. V was pared by 0 bases and J by 7 bases, with 9 bases of the junction left unmatched. The CDR3 totals 17 residues. Germline CDR1 reads LGHNA; CDR2 reads YSLEER. The CDR3 DNA sequence: TGCGCCAGCAGCCAAGATGCGGGACAGGGGTACGACCAGCCCCAGCATTTT. Translating it yields CASSQDAGQGYDQPQHF.

V is TRBV5-1 and J is TRBJ2-1, with 7 bases lining up with TRBD2. The V segment lost 2 bases and the J segment 2 bases; nucleotides outside the gene matches: 4. The CDR3 is 15 amino acids. Germline V lookup: CDR1 SGHRS, CDR2 YFSETQ. The CDR3 nucleotides read TGCGCCAGCAGCTTTGGGGGGGTCGCCTACAATGAGCAGTTCTTC. Residues: CASSFGGVAYNEQFF.

This clone was recorded a few times. The chain combines TRBV12-3 or TRBV12-4 with TRBJ1-1, with a weak D call TRBD1 (5 bases). Deletions cut 3 bases from V and 7 bases from J, with 9 bases between. This CDR3 has 12 residues. The CDR3, as DNA: TGTGCCAGCAGTTTGGCGGGGCTTGAAGCTTTCTTT. Its translation: CASSLAGLEAFF.